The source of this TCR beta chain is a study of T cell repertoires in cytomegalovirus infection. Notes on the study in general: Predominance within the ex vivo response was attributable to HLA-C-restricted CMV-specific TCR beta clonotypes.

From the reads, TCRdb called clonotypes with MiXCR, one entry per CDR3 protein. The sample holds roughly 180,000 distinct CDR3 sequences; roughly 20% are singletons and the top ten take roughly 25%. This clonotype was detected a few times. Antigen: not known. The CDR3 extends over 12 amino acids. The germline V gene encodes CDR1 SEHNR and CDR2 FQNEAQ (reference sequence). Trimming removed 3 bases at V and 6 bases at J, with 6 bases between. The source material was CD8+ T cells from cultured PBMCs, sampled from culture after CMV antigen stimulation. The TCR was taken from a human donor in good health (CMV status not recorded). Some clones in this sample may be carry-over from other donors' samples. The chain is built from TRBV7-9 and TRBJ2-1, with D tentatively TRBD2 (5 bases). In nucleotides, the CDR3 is TGTGCCAGCAGCTTGGAGGTCAATGAGCAGTTCTTC. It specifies CASSLEVNEQFF.